The rows below give T cell receptor beta chains drawn from one sample of a study of siplizumab effects on memory and regulatory T cells. Assay: immunoSEQ multiplex PCR; the TCRdb copy retains only in-frame clones and omits some. The table records some 100,000 clones, roughly 93% of them present only once. Sequencing was carried out using CD8+ T cells sorted from blood. These receptor sequences come from a human donor in good health. The CDR3 runs from the conserved cysteine through the conserved F or W. The D gene is left open where the match is weak. The size field is filled for only some rows; it gives once, few, many or a size class.

V	J	D	size	DNA	CDR3
TRBV10-3	TRBJ1-1	NA	NA	TGTGCCATCAGTGAAGGAGACTTGAACACTGAAGCTTTCTTT	CAISEGDLNTEAFF
TRBV5-1	TRBJ2-4	TRBD1	NA	TGCGCCAGCAGCATGGGACAGGGGGCGGCCAAAAACATTCAGTACTTC	CASSMGQGAAKNIQYF
TRBV19	TRBJ2-7	NA	NA	TGTGCCAGTGCCGACGGCCAGAGCTCCTACGAGCAGTACTTC	CASADGQSSYEQYF
TRBV4-1	TRBJ2-1	TRBD2	NA	TGCGCCAGCAGCCATCCTAGCGGGGCCTCCTACAATGAGCAGTTCTTC	CASSHPSGASYNEQFF
TRBV15	TRBJ1-1	TRBD1	NA	TGTGCCACCAGCAGACACAGGGGTTTTGACACTGAAGCTTTCTTT	CATSRHRGFDTEAFF
TRBV20-1	TRBJ1-1	NA	NA	TGCAGTGTGGACAGCAACACTGAAGCTTTCTTT	CSVDSNTEAFF
TRBV5-5	TRBJ2-1	TRBD1	once	TGTGCCAGCAGCCCCCGGGACAGGGGATACAATGAGCAGTTCTTC	CASSPRDRGYNEQFF
TRBV2	TRBJ1-1	NA	few	TGTGCCAGCAGTGTGGTGGGCCTGAACACTGAAGCTTTCTTT	CASSVVGLNTEAFF
TRBV4-2	TRBJ2-7	NA	NA	TGTGCCAGCAGCCAAGGGAGGGGGACCTACGAGCAGTACTTC	CASSQGRGTYEQYF
TRBV9	TRBJ2-3	NA	NA	TGTGCCAGCAGCGTAGCGGAGGATCCGGATACGCAGTATTTT	CASSVAEDPDTQYF
TRBV9	TRBJ2-7	TRBD2	once	TGTGCCAGCAGCGTAGTAGCGGGAGGTTCCGAGCAGTACTTC	CASSVVAGGSEQYF
TRBV2	TRBJ2-7	TRBD2	NA	TGTGCCAGCGGACTAGCCCACGAGCAGTACTTC	CASGLAHEQYF
TRBV9	TRBJ2-1	NA	NA	TGTGCCAGCAGCGTAGGCGGGGGCCTCAATGAGCAGTTCTTC	CASSVGGGLNEQFF
TRBV7-9	TRBJ2-2	NA	NA	TGTGCCAGCAGCCAAAGGGGGACCGGGGAGCTGTTTTTT	CASSQRGTGELFF
TRBV11-1	TRBJ2-7	NA	NA	TGTGCCAGCGGCCCCAGCGAAGAGGACTGGAGCTCCTACGAGCAGTACTTC	CASGPSEEDWSSYEQYF
TRBV27	TRBJ1-1	NA	NA	TGTGCCAGCAGTTTTGGAACTGAAGCTTTCTTT	CASSFGTEAFF
TRBV11-3	TRBJ2-2	NA	NA	TGTGCCAGCAGCTTACCTGGTGGCGGGGAGCTGTTTTTT	CASSLPGGGELFF
TRBV13	TRBJ2-5	NA	once	TGTGCCAGCAGCTTAGGCCTCGGGGGGCTGGAGACCCAGTACTTC	CASSLGLGGLETQYF
TRBV19	TRBJ1-1	NA	NA	TGTGCCAGTAGTATGATTTTAACAGGGATGACTGAAGCTTTCTTT	CASSMILTGMTEAFF
TRBV5-5	TRBJ2-3	NA	NA	TGTGCCAGCAGCTTGAGTAGATTCACAGATACGCAGTATTTT	CASSLSRFTDTQYF
TRBV30	TRBJ2-3	NA	NA	TGTGCCTGGAGTGAGGGGAACCCAGATACGCAGTATTTT	CAWSEGNPDTQYF
TRBV5-6	TRBJ2-6	NA	NA	TGTGCCAGCAGCTTGTGGGGGTCCGGGGCCAACGTCCTGACTTTC	CASSLWGSGANVLTF
TRBV9	TRBJ2-7	TRBD2	once	TGTGCCAGCAGCGCCGGGGTGGCTAGCGGGTACTACGAGCAGTACTTC	CASSAGVASGYYEQYF
TRBV5-6	TRBJ2-2	NA	NA	TGTGCCAGCAGCTTGGGCGGCGGGGAGCTGTTTTTT	CASSLGGGELFF
TRBV27	TRBJ2-1	TRBD1	NA	TGTGCCAGCAGTGGGGACAGGGCCGGTCTTCGCGATGAGCAGTTCTTC	CASSGDRAGLRDEQFF
TRBV29-1	TRBJ1-1	NA	few	TGCAGCGTTGGTGTGGGATCGGCTGAAGCTTTCTTT	CSVGVGSAEAFF
TRBV7-9	TRBJ2-5	NA	NA	TGTGCCAGCAGTCCCGGCGGGGGACAACAAGAGACCCAGTACTTC	CASSPGGGQQETQYF
TRBV2	TRBJ2-3	TRBD1	NA	TGTGCCAGCAGGCCACCAGGGGGCACAACAGATACGCAGTATTTT	CASRPPGGTTDTQYF
TRBV2	TRBJ2-3	NA	NA	TGTGCCAGCAGTGTTAGGTCTAGCGGCACAGATACGCAGTATTTT	CASSVRSSGTDTQYF
TRBV27	TRBJ2-7	NA	once	TGTGCCAGCAGTTTAAGTCACCCCCACGAGCAGTACTTC	CASSLSHPHEQYF
TRBV11-2	TRBJ2-5	NA	NA	TGTGCCAGCAGTCCCGTCACTGGCAACCAAGAGACCCAGTACTTC	CASSPVTGNQETQYF
TRBV11-2	TRBJ2-5	NA	NA	TGTGCCAGCAGCTTGGGAGGTCGGGAGACCCAGTACTTC	CASSLGGRETQYF
TRBV19	TRBJ2-3	TRBD1	NA	TGTGCCAGTAGTGCTACAGGGGGCTTCGCAGATACGCAGTATTTT	CASSATGGFADTQYF
TRBV27	TRBJ2-7	TRBD1	NA	TGTGCCACCTCCACAGGGGTCCACGAGCAGTACTTC	CATSTGVHEQYF
TRBV7-6	TRBJ1-3	NA	NA	TGTGCCAGCAGCTTAACCGAATCTGGAAACACCATATATTTT	CASSLTESGNTIYF
TRBV5-4	TRBJ1-1	TRBD1	once	TGTGCCAGCAGTCGGGACAGTTACTACACTGAAGCTTTCTTT	CASSRDSYYTEAFF
TRBV9	TRBJ1-5	TRBD1	NA	TGTGCCAGCAGTCCAACAGGGGGCCCTAATCAGCCCCAGCATTTT	CASSPTGGPNQPQHF
TRBV5-6	TRBJ2-3	NA	NA	TGTGCCAGCAGTTCCCAGGACAGATACACAGATACGCAGTATTTT	CASSSQDRYTDTQYF
TRBV7-9	TRBJ2-1	NA	NA	TGTGCCAGCAGCGCCCAGGGCAGGGGGGCCTACAATGAGCAGTTCTTC	CASSAQGRGAYNEQFF
TRBV4-1	TRBJ2-1	NA	NA	TGCGCCAGCAGCCAAGATCTGGCTAGTCCGAATGAGCAGTTCTTC	CASSQDLASPNEQFF
TRBV5-4	TRBJ1-3	NA	NA	TGTGCCAGCGGCGGGTTGGGAAACACCATATATTTT	CASGGLGNTIYF